The clone carrying this TCR beta chain was seen ten or more times. Stated time point: newly diagnosed GD, antithyroid drugs for less than 3 months. RNA extracted from PBMCs served as the sequencing template. Patients met American Thyroid Association criteria for Graves' disease. CDR3-region Arm-PCR and iRepertoire HTBI primers produced the TCR beta libraries. Using its own MiXCR run on the multiplex PCR reads, TCRdb lists one record per CDR3 protein. Here the sample spans 550,000 to 700,000 distinct CDR3 sequences, 15% to 20% being singletons. This sample is part of a study of regulatory T cells in long-lasting Graves disease. The CDR3 covers 13 residues. The V gene lost 8 bases and the J gene lost 3 bases, with 13 bases spanning the gap. The germline V gene encodes CDR1 KGHSH and CDR2 LQKENI. The same sample was also studied in work on T cells in Graves' hyperthyroidism and ophthalmopathy.

The chain carries TRBV18 and TRBJ1-1, with TRBD1 as a possible D gene (6 bases). The source is a man between 18 and 35 years old with Graves disease. The sequenced sample was peripheral blood mononuclear cells (PBMCs), obtained at new diagnosis, from a patient treated with antithyroid drugs. In DNA, the CDR3 is TGTGCCAGCCGGGACAACCATTACACTGAAGCTTTCTTT. It is translated as CASRDNHYTEAFF.